Described below is a single T cell receptor beta chain sequence and its context. The data stem from a study of blood T cell repertoires in COVID-19. Overall study: The United States, Italy and Spain were the sources of the acute and convalescent COVID-19 samples. PBMCs, B-cell-depleted T cells, or T cells were the source of the cDNA or gDNA that made up the material.

Adults between roughly 18 and 95 years of age took part from approximately 24 US areas. Allocation to cohorts depended on clinical history reported by the participants. Clones were sequenced by immunoSEQ multiplex PCR, and TCRdb holds only the in-frame ones, with some missing. The data contain around 120,000 clones, 86% of them singletons. This receptor was identified in a woman in her fifties or sixties who had recovered from COVID-19. The sample consisted of PBMCs or T cells enriched from blood (not recorded which).

CDR3 region: CATSSGTAGTEAFF. In DNA form, the CDR3 reads TGTGCCACCAGCAGTGGTACAGCTGGCACTGAAGCTTTCTTT. J is TRBJ1-1 and V is TRBV15; no firm D call. V lost 3 bases to trimming and J lost 4 bases, with 12 bases between them. The CDR3 is 14 residues long. The germline CDR1 and CDR2 sequences are LNHNV and YYDKDF (reference sequence). Full variable domain (missing parts from reference TRBV15 and TRBJ1-1): DAMVIQNPRYQVTQFGKPVTLSCSQTLNHNVMYWYQQKSSQAPKLLFHYYDKDFNNEADTPDNFQSRRPNTSFCFLDIRSPGLGDTAMYLCATSSGTAGTEAFFGQGTRLTVV.